The rows below give T cell receptor beta chains drawn from one sample of a study of cytomegalovirus exposure and HLA in healthy donors. Produced via immunoSEQ multiplex PCR; TCRdb's table is partial and in-frame only. This table has 130,000 or so clones, 70% to 80% appearing once. The specimen sequenced was PBMCs. The receptors come from a female donor in good health and CMV-seronegative. CDR3s include the opening cysteine and the closing phenylalanine or tryptophan. D genes are given only for firm matches. Not every row has a clone size; where given, it reads once, few, many or a size class.

.	TRBV2	15	.	TRBJ1-2	CASSHMDREADGYTF	TGTGCCAGCTCCCACATGGACCGGGAGGCCGATGGCTACACCTTC
once	TRBV28	14	TRBD1	TRBJ2-7	CASSLWGQGAEQYF	TGTGCCAGCAGTTTATGGGGACAGGGGGCTGAGCAGTACTTC
.	TRBV4-2	17	.	TRBJ2-6	CASSQGLSRSGANVLTF	TGTGCCAGCAGCCAAGGCCTCTCTAGGTCCGGGGCCAACGTCCTGACTTTC
.	TRBV7-8	20	TRBD1	TRBJ1-2	CASSGTPTGTGGRFNYGYTF	TGTGCCAGCAGCGGCACACCGACCGGGACAGGGGGCCGCTTTAACTATGGCTACACCTTC
.	TRBV13	10	.	TRBJ1-2	CASRVDGYTF	TGTGCCAGCAGGGTAGATGGCTACACCTTC
.	TRBV6-5	16	TRBD1	TRBJ2-5	CASSSPGTGGLETQYF	TGTGCCAGCAGTTCGCCCGGGACAGGGGGCTTGGAGACCCAGTACTTC
.	TRBV10-1	17	.	TRBJ2-3	CASSEGSGYPPSDTQYF	TGCGCCAGCAGTGAGGGGAGCGGGTATCCACCTTCAGATACGCAGTATTTT
.	TRBV5-1	16	TRBD1	TRBJ1-2	CASREQGTGNLYGYTF	TGCGCCAGCAGGGAGCAGGGGACAGGGAACCTCTATGGCTACACCTTC
.	TRBV7-2	14	TRBD1	TRBJ1-1	CASSSGTANTEAFF	TGTGCCAGCAGCTCAGGGACAGCGAACACTGAAGCTTTCTTT
.	TRBV9	16	TRBD2	TRBJ2-5	CASSVGSGPVSETQYF	TGTGCCAGCAGCGTAGGTAGCGGGCCCGTCAGCGAGACCCAGTACTTC
.	TRBV5-6	14	TRBD1	TRBJ1-2	CASSSDRAHYGYTF	TGTGCCAGCAGCTCCGACAGGGCCCATTATGGCTACACCTTC
few	TRBV25-1	14	.	TRBJ1-1	CASSESGTGSVAFF	TGTGCCAGCAGTGAATCAGGGACTGGATCAGTAGCTTTCTTT
.	TRBV6-5	14	TRBD1	TRBJ1-2	CASRTGVENYGYTF	TGTGCCAGCAGGACAGGGGTCGAGAACTATGGCTACACCTTC
.	TRBV28	15	.	TRBJ1-1	CASSPSGALNTEAFF	TGTGCCAGCAGTCCATCGGGAGCCCTGAACACTGAAGCTTTCTTT
.	TRBV2	16	.	TRBJ1-5	CASTGEASQGNQPQHF	TGTGCCAGCACCGGGGAGGCTTCCCAGGGCAATCAGCCCCAGCATTTT
.	TRBV7-2	15	TRBD2	TRBJ2-7	CASSPAAAGGYEQYF	TGTGCCAGCAGCCCCGCGGCAGCGGGGGGGTACGAGCAGTACTTC
.	TRBV7-2	14	.	TRBJ1-1	CASSLAVTGTEAFF	TGTGCCAGCAGCTTAGCAGTAACAGGGACTGAAGCTTTCTTT
once	TRBV19	15	TRBD1	TRBJ2-7	CASSPGTGAYYEQYF	TGTGCCAGTAGTCCTGGGACAGGGGCGTACTACGAGCAGTACTTC
few	TRBV18	14	TRBD2	TRBJ2-2	CASSPLAATGELFF	TGTGCCAGCTCGCCACTAGCGGCCACCGGGGAGCTGTTTTTT
.	TRBV27	13	TRBD1	TRBJ1-1	CASSFSRTGEAFF	TGTGCCAGCAGTTTCTCCAGGACAGGGGAAGCTTTCTTT
.	TRBV5-6	13	TRBD1	TRBJ2-7	CASSRDRGYEQYF	TGTGCCAGCAGCCGGGACAGGGGCTACGAGCAGTACTTC
.	TRBV18	17	TRBD2	TRBJ2-1	CASSRNPSGGPVSEQFF	TGTGCCAGCTCACGAAACCCTAGCGGGGGGCCGGTTAGTGAGCAGTTCTTC
.	TRBV5-1	11	.	TRBJ1-3	CASSPGNTIYF	TGCGCCAGCAGCCCAGGAAACACCATATATTTT
.	TRBV18	19	.	TRBJ2-1	CASSPRSGANQNWYNEQFF	TGTGCCAGCTCACCACGATCAGGGGCGAATCAAAACTGGTACAATGAGCAGTTCTTC
few	TRBV4-2	17	.	TRBJ1-3	CASSQDWEGSSGNTIYF	TGTGCCAGCAGCCAAGATTGGGAGGGGAGCTCTGGAAACACCATATATTTT
.	TRBV18	14	.	TRBJ1-5	CASSPLQGNQPQHF	TGTGCCAGCTCACCACTACAGGGAAATCAGCCCCAGCATTTT
.	TRBV5-1	14	.	TRBJ2-3	CASSLAVSTDTQYF	TGCGCCAGCAGCTTGGCCGTCAGCACAGATACGCAGTATTTT
.	TRBV5-1	13	TRBD1	TRBJ1-1	CASSFQQGTEAFF	TGCGCCAGCAGCTTCCAACAGGGGACTGAAGCTTTCTTT